This is a list of T cell receptor beta chains from one sample in a study of beta chain features in type 1 diabetes. Assay: immunoSEQ multiplex PCR; the TCRdb copy retains only in-frame clones and omits some. The sample records about 280,000 clones, 15% being singletons. The sequencing input was naive CD4+ T cells from blood. The receptor set was obtained from a man aged 18-30 years with type 1 diabetes. Each CDR3 is given with its conserved first and last residue. The D gene is left open where the match is weak. Size is omitted from some rows. Given values are once, few, many or a class for expanded clones.

>-|TRBV9|TRBJ2-2|TRBD1
CASSELGQANTGELFF
TGTGCCAGCAGCGAACTGGGACAGGCGAACACCGGGGAGCTGTTTTTT
>few|TRBV5-1|TRBJ1-1|-
CASSLEQGRGTEAFF
TGCGCCAGCAGCTTGGAGCAGGGCAGAGGAACTGAAGCTTTCTTT
>-|TRBV4-3|TRBJ2-5|TRBD1
CASSQGQGAETQYF
TGCGCCAGCAGCCAAGGACAGGGGGCAGAGACCCAGTACTTC
>few|TRBV7-9|TRBJ2-5|-
CASSPSVPYQETQYF
TGTGCCAGCAGCCCCTCGGTGCCGTACCAAGAGACCCAGTACTTC
>few|TRBV7-2|TRBJ2-7|-
CASREAFSYEQYF
TGTGCCAGCAGGGAGGCCTTCTCCTACGAGCAGTACTTC
>-|TRBV5-1|TRBJ2-7|-
CASSFLADYEQYF
TGCGCCAGCAGCTTCTTAGCGGACTACGAGCAGTACTTC
>few|TRBV11-2|TRBJ2-3|-
CASSLNPGIADTQYF
TGTGCCAGCAGCTTAAATCCAGGGATTGCAGATACGCAGTATTTT
>-|TRBV5-1|TRBJ2-1|TRBD2
CASSPQQRGGYNEQFF
TGCGCCAGCAGCCCTCAACAACGGGGGGGCTACAATGAGCAGTTCTTC
>once|TRBV27|TRBJ2-7|TRBD2
CASSLNLAGGSYEQYF
TGTGCCAGCAGTTTAAACCTAGCGGGGGGCTCCTACGAGCAGTACTTC
>few|TRBV7-6|TRBJ1-2|-
CASSPTVYGNYGYTF
TGTGCCAGCAGCCCTACAGTGTATGGGAACTATGGCTACACCTTC
>-|TRBV7-2|TRBJ2-7|-
CASSLWDTHEQYF
TGTGCCAGCAGCTTATGGGACACCCACGAGCAGTACTTC
>-|TRBV2|TRBJ2-7|TRBD1
CASRGTVVYEQYF
TGTGCCAGCCGAGGGACAGTCGTCTACGAGCAGTACTTC
>-|TRBV9|TRBJ2-3|-
CASARDSTTDTQYF
TGTGCCAGTGCCCGGGACTCAACCACAGATACGCAGTATTTT
>-|TRBV14|TRBJ1-2|TRBD1
CASRPYGQGSDGYTF
TGTGCCAGCAGACCCTACGGACAGGGGTCGGATGGCTACACCTTC
>few|TRBV7-9|TRBJ2-3|-
CASSLRAGASTDTQYF
TGTGCCAGCAGCTTAAGGGCGGGGGCCTCCACAGATACGCAGTATTTT
>-|TRBV28|TRBJ1-2|-
CASSGGGYGYTF
TGTGCCAGCAGTGGGGGCGGATATGGCTACACCTTC
>-|TRBV5-1|TRBJ1-1|TRBD1
CASSNRPTGDTEAFF
TGCGCCAGCAGCAACCGGCCAACAGGGGACACTGAAGCTTTCTTT
>-|TRBV2|TRBJ1-1|-
CASTRTVMNTEAFF
TGTGCCAGCACCCGGACAGTAATGAACACTGAAGCTTTCTTT
>-|TRBV7-2|TRBJ1-5|-
CASSFGQGSNQPQHF
TGTGCCAGCAGCTTCGGGCAGGGAAGCAATCAGCCCCAGCATTTT
>few|TRBV2|TRBJ2-4|-
CASRHSGAGGKNIQYF
TGTGCCAGCAGGCACTCAGGGGCCGGAGGCAAAAACATTCAGTACTTC
>-|TRBV2|TRBJ2-5|-
CASSLQETQYF
TGTGCCAGCAGCCTTCAAGAGACCCAGTACTTC
>few|TRBV5-1|TRBJ2-7|-
CASSLTSRTGEQYF
TGCGCCAGCAGCTTGACTAGTCGTACGGGTGAGCAGTACTTC
>few|TRBV4-3|TRBJ2-3|TRBD1
CASSQDGTGKRDTQYF
TGCGCCAGCAGCCAAGATGGGACAGGGAAGAGAGATACGCAGTATTTT
>-|TRBV4-3|TRBJ1-2|-
CASSQSWAGEYGYTF
TGCGCCAGCAGCCAATCCTGGGCGGGAGAATATGGCTACACCTTC
>-|TRBV6-1|TRBJ2-7|-
CASSGAFSYEQYF
TGTGCCAGTTCTGGGGCGTTCTCCTACGAGCAGTACTTC
>few|TRBV29-1|TRBJ1-5|-
CSPWGRKRGNQPQHF
TGCAGCCCCTGGGGCCGTAAGCGGGGCAATCAGCCCCAGCATTTT
>-|TRBV5-1|TRBJ2-7|TRBD2
CASSSGLAGGRGSYEQYF
TGCGCCAGCAGCTCGGGACTAGCGGGGGGTCGGGGTTCCTACGAGCAGTACTTC
>-|TRBV30|TRBJ2-1|-
CAWGQPLRRDLSQHEQFF
TGTGCCTGGGGCCAGCCGCTTCGGAGGGACTTATCGCAGCATGAGCAGTTCTTC
>few|TRBV7-8|TRBJ2-5|-
CASSLESRETQYF
TGTGCCAGCAGCTTAGAATCGAGGGAGACCCAGTACTTC
>many|TRBV4-3|TRBJ2-7|-
CASSQERGSYEQYF
TGCGCCAGCAGCCAAGAAAGGGGGTCGTACGAGCAGTACTTC
>few|TRBV4-1|TRBJ1-5|TRBD1
CASSQDSGGSQPQHF
TGCGCCAGCAGCCAAGACTCAGGGGGAAGTCAGCCCCAGCATTTT